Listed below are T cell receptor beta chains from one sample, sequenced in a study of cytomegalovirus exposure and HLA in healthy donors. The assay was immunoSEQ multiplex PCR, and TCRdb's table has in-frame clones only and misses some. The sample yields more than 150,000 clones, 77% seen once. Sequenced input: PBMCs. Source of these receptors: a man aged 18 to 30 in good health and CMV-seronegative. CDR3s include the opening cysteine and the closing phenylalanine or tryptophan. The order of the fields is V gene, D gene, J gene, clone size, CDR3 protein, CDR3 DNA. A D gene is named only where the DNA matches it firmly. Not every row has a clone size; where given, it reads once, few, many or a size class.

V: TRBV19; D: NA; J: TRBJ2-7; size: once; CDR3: CASSIVPGREVDF; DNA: TGTGCCAGTAGTATTGTCCCGGGGAGAGAGGTGGACTTC
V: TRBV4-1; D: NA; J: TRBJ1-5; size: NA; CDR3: CASSQDPGKPQHF; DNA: TGCGCCAGCAGCCAAGATCCCGGTAAGCCCCAGCATTTT
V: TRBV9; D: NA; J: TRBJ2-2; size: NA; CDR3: CASRNTTGLPGTGELFF; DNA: TGTGCCAGCAGGAACACTACAGGGCTTCCTGGCACCGGGGAGCTGTTTTTT
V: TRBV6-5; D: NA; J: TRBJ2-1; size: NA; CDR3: CASSQPLGREQFF; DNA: TGTGCCAGCAGTCAACCCTTGGGCAGGGAGCAGTTCTTC
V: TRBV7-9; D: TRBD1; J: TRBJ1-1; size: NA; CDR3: CASSGGQGLRTEAFF; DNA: TGTGCCAGCAGCGGTGGACAGGGGTTGCGCACTGAAGCTTTCTTT
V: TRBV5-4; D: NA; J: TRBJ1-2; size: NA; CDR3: CASSSGTDYGYTF; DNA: TGTGCCAGCAGCAGCGGGACTGACTATGGCTACACCTTC
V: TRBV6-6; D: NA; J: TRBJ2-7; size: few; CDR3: CASSYDSSYEQYF; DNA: TGTGCCAGCAGTTACGACAGTTCCTACGAGCAGTACTTC
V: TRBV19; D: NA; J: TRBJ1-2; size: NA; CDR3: CASSMGDTSYGYTF; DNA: TGTGCCAGTAGTATGGGGGACACATCCTATGGCTACACCTTC
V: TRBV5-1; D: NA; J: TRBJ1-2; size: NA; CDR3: CASSRRGEGGNGYTF; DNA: TGCGCCAGCAGCCGTCGGGGGGAGGGTGGTAATGGCTACACCTTC
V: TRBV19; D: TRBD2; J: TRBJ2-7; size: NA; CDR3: CASSISGGVYEQYF; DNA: TGTGCCAGTAGTATCAGCGGGGGAGTCTACGAGCAGTACTTC
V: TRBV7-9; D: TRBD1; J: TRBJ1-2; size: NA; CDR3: CASSSSGTGGHYGYTF; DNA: TGTGCCAGCAGCTCCTCCGGGACAGGAGGTCACTATGGCTACACCTTC
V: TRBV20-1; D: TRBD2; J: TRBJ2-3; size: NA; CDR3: CSASQRGTQYF; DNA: TGCAGTGCTTCACAGCGGGGTACGCAGTATTTT
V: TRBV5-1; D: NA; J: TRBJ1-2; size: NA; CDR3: CASSLTEDGYTF; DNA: TGCGCCAGCAGTTTGACGGAGGATGGCTACACCTTC
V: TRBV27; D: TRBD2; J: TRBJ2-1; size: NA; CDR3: CASSQGTSGSYNEQFF; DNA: TGTGCCAGCAGTCAAGGGACTAGCGGCTCCTACAATGAGCAGTTCTTC
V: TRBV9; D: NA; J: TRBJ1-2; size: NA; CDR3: CASSPSWGTPAGYTF; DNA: TGTGCCAGCAGCCCCTCCTGGGGCACGCCGGCCGGCTACACCTTC
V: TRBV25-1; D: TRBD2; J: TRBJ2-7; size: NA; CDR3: CASSGGGGAYEQYF; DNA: TGTGCCAGCAGTGGGGGGGGAGGGGCCTACGAGCAGTACTTC
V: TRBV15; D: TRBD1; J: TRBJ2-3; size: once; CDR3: CATSRGAPGTATDTQYF; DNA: TGTGCCACCAGCAGAGGTGCCCCCGGGACAGCCACAGATACGCAGTATTTT
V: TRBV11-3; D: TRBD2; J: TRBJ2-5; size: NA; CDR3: CASSKLGLAGEETQYF; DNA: TGTGCCAGCAGCAAGCTGGGACTAGCGGGAGAAGAGACCCAGTACTTC
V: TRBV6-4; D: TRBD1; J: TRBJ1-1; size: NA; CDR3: CASSPRTGREAFF; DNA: TGTGCCAGCAGTCCCAGGACAGGGCGTGAAGCTTTCTTT
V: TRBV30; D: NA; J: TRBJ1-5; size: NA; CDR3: CAWSIQGNQPQHF; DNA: TGTGCCTGGAGTATTCAGGGCAATCAGCCCCAGCATTTT
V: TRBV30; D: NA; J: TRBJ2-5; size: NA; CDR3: CAWSRWQKETQYF; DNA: TGTGCCTGGAGTCGTTGGCAGAAAGAGACCCAGTACTTC
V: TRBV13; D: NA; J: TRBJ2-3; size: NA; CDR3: CASTNGDTQYF; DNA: TGTGCCAGCACGAACGGGGATACGCAGTATTTT
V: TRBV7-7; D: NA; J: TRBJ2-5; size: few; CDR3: CASSLEGWETQYF; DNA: TGTGCTAGCAGCTTAGAGGGGTGGGAGACCCAGTACTTC
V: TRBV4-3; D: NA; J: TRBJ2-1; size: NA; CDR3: CASSQVPGSPGNEQFF; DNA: TGCGCCAGCAGCCAAGTTCCCGGGAGTCCGGGGAATGAGCAGTTCTTC
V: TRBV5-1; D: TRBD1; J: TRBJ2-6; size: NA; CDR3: CASVDRASSGANVLTF; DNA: TGCGCCAGCGTGGACAGGGCCAGTTCTGGGGCCAACGTCCTGACTTTC
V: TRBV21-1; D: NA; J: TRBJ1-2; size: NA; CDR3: CASTRDRVPEGGGYTF; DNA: TGTGCCAGCACCCGGGACAGGGTGCCTGAAGGAGGTGGCTACACCTTC
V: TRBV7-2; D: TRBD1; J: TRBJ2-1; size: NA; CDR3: CASSLLDRGWDEQFF; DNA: TGTGCCAGCAGCTTATTGGACAGGGGGTGGGATGAGCAGTTCTTC
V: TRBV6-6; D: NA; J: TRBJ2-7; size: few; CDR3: CASSYFETTTYEQYF; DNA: TGTGCCAGCAGTTACTTTGAGACAACCACCTACGAGCAGTACTTC
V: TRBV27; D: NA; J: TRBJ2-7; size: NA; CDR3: CASHYEQYF; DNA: TGTGCCTCCCACTACGAGCAGTACTTC
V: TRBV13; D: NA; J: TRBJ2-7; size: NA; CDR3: CASSLRYRDHEQYF; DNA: TGTGCCAGCAGCTTACGATACAGGGACCACGAGCAGTACTTC
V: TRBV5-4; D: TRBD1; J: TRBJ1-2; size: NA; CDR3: CASSYIPGTGGNGYTF; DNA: TGTGCCAGCAGCTACATACCCGGGACAGGGGGCAATGGCTACACCTTC
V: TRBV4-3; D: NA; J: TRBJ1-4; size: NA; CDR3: CASSYRGNGFEKLFF; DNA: TGCGCCAGCAGCTATAGGGGAAACGGTTTTGAAAAACTGTTTTTT
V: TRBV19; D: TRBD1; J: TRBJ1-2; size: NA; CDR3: CASRHRGWDGYTF; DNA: TGTGCCAGTAGACACAGGGGTTGGGATGGCTACACCTTC
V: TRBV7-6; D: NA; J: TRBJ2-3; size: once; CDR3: CASSSGGGLLSGTQYF; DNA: TGTGCCAGCAGCTCCGGGGGTGGTCTACTAAGTGGAACGCAGTATTTT
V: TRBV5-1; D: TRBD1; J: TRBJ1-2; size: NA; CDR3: CASSLEGQGTGYTF; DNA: TGCGCCAGCAGCTTGGAAGGACAGGGGACGGGCTACACCTTC
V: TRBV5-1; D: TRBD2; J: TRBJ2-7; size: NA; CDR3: CASSYGTSDDSYEQYF; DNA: TGCGCCAGCAGCTACGGGACTAGCGATGACTCCTACGAGCAGTACTTC
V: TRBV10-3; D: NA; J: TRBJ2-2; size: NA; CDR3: CATSLPSFPNTGELFF; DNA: TGTGCCACCTCACTTCCTAGTTTCCCCAACACCGGGGAGCTGTTTTTT
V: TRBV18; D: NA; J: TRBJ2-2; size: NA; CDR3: CASSPIAESGELFF; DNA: TGTGCCAGCTCACCAATAGCAGAAAGCGGGGAGCTGTTTTTT
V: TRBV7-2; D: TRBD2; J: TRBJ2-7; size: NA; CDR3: CASSVTGGVGLISYEQYF; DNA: TGTGCCAGCAGCGTCACGGGAGGGGTTGGTTTAATTTCCTACGAGCAGTACTTC
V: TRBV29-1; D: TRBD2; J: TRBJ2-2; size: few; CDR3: CSVLAGGHTGELFF; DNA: TGCAGCGTTCTAGCGGGAGGTCACACCGGGGAGCTGTTTTTT
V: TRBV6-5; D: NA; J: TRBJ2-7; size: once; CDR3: CATTGFSQGEQYF; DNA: TGTGCCACCACCGGGTTCTCGCAGGGGGAGCAGTACTTC
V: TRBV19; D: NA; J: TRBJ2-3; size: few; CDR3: CASTGLADTDTQYF; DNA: TGTGCCAGTACTGGACTCGCCGACACAGATACGCAGTATTTT
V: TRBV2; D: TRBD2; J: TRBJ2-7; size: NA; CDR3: CASKREGLNEQYF; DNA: TGTGCCAGCAAACGGGAGGGCCTCAACGAGCAGTACTTC
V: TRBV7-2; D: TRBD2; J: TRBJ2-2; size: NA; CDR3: CASSFGLGTGELFF; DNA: TGTGCCAGCAGCTTCGGACTAGGGACCGGGGAGCTGTTTTTT
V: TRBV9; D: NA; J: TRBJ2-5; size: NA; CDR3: CASSVGGKGGLRETQYF; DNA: TGTGCCAGCAGCGTAGGGGGAAAGGGAGGCCTGCGAGAGACCCAGTACTTC
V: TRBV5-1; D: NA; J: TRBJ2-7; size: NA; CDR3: CASSYGEAASYEQYF; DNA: TGCGCCAGCAGCTACGGCGAGGCAGCCTCCTACGAGCAGTACTTC
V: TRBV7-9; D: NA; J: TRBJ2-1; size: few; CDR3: CASSPDEWAGQFF; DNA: TGTGCCAGCAGCCCGGACGAATGGGCGGGGCAGTTCTTC
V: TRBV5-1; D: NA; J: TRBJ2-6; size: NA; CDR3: CASSLNRFSGANVLTF; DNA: TGCGCCAGCAGCTTGAACAGGTTCTCTGGGGCCAACGTCCTGACTTTC
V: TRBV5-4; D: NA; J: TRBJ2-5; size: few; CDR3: CASSLGLYQETQYF; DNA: TGTGCCAGCAGCCTGGGACTTTACCAAGAGACCCAGTACTTC
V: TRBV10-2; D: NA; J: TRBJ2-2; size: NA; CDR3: CATSPLLAGELFF; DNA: TGCGCCACCAGCCCTCTCCTAGCCGGGGAGCTGTTTTTT
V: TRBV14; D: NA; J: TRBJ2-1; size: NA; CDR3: CASSQDSISGEQFF; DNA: TGTGCCAGCAGCCAAGATTCGATCTCCGGTGAGCAGTTCTTC
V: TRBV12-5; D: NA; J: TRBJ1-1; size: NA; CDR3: CASGLVLDRGGTEAFF; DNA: TGTGCTAGTGGTTTGGTACTGGATAGGGGAGGCACTGAAGCTTTCTTT
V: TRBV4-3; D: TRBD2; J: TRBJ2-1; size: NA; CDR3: CASSQALQGLAEIAYNEQFF; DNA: TGCGCCAGCAGCCAAGCTCTGCAGGGACTAGCGGAAATCGCCTACAATGAGCAGTTCTTC
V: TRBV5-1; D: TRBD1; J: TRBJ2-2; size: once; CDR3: CASSYGQGNTGELFF; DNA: TGCGCCAGCAGCTATGGACAGGGTAACACCGGGGAGCTGTTTTTT
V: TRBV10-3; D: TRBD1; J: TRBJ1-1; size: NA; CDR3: CASTSQGGNTEAFF; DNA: TGTGCCTCGACGTCACAGGGGGGTAACACTGAAGCTTTCTTT
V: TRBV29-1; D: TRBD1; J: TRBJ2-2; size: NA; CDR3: CSAGMGTGGIGGELFF; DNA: TGCAGCGCTGGAATGGGGACAGGGGGTATAGGCGGGGAGCTGTTTTTT
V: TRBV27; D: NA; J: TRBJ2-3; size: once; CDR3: CASSHREFTDTQYF; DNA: TGTGCCAGCAGTCACAGGGAGTTCACAGATACGCAGTATTTT